This TCR beta chain was profiled in a study of tissue T cells after allogeneic stem cell transplantation. CDR1 LGHDT and CDR2 YNNKEL come from the germline V gene (reference sequence). CDR3 length: 15 amino acids. The V gene end was trimmed by 2 bases and the J gene end by 8 bases; junction bases not matched to a gene: 8. Sequencing used immunoSEQ multiplex PCR; TCRdb keeps in-frame clones, though not all of them. This table has about 25,000 clones, more than 60% appearing once. The sequencing here drew on tissue from the ileum, taken at autopsy. The sequence derives from an older female donor with lung cancer. V and J are TRBV3-1 (or the pseudogene TRBV3-2) and TRBJ2-1; 8 bases are shared with TRBD2. The CDR3 spells CASSQSGLVGDEQFF. CDR3 bases: TGTGCCAGCAGCCAATCGGGACTAGTCGGAGATGAGCAGTTCTTC.